This entry lists 21 T cell receptor beta chains sequenced from one sample in a study of T-cell memory formation after mild COVID-19. TCRdb used MiXCR to reprocess the 5' RACE reads, holding one entry per CDR3 protein. The table has 400,000 to 500,000 distinct CDR3 sequences, approximately 24% seen once. The sample consisted of PBMCs or a T cell subset sorted from them (not recorded which). The receptors here all came from an adult woman who had mild COVID-19 (a few samples of this study predate the infection). Cell type and time point are not known.

J is TRBJ1-6 and V is TRBV12-3 or TRBV12-4, with TRBD1 as a possible D gene (6 bases). This CDR3 has 19 residues. V lost 4 bases and J 8 bases, leaving 27 bases between the germline ends. As DNA, the CDR3 is TGTGCCAGCAGTTCTGTTCCGGGGGGCACACTTCTGGATGATTCACCCCTCCACTTT. It yields the protein CASSSVPGGTLLDDSPLHF.

This clonotype turned up a few times. The chain recombines TRBV18 with TRBJ2-1; 8 bases match TRBD2. V gave up 6 bases and J gave up 4 bases; unmatched junction bases: 14. From germline, CDR1 is KGHSH and CDR2 LQKENI. The CDR3 covers 17 residues. The CDR3: CASSPRSGGFTYNEQFF. In DNA form, the CDR3 reads TGTGCCAGCTCGCCCCGCAGCGGGGGTTTTACTTACAATGAGCAGTTCTTC.

This clonotype came up a few times. V gene TRBV6-2 or TRBV6-3 combines with J gene TRBJ1-5, with a weak D call TRBD1 (5 bases). This CDR3 has 14 residues. The V gene lost 4 bases and the J gene lost 9 bases, with 16 bases spanning the gap. Germline V gene data show CDR1 as MNHEY and CDR2 as SVGEGT. CDR3 residues: CASSSGTEQGPQHF. The CDR3 DNA is TGTGCCAGCAGTTCCGGGACGGAGCAGGGGCCCCAGCATTTT.

V usage is TRBV20-1 and J usage is TRBJ1-1; the D gene is possibly TRBD1 (6 bases). The germline V and J ends were trimmed by 6 bases and 1 base, with 15 bases remaining between them. The CDR3 is 14 amino acids. Germline assignment: CDR1 DFQATT and CDR2 SNEGSKA (reference sequence). The CDR3 bases are TGCAGTGCCCCCGTTGGGGGCGGGAACACTGAAGCTTTCTTT. Translation gives CSAPVGGGNTEAFF.

The chain uses TRBV7-9 and TRBJ2-1; 12 nucleotides agree with TRBD2. The CDR3 length is 19 residues. J was trimmed by 7 bases and V by 5 bases; bases with no gene match: 18. Looked up from germline, CDR1 is SEHNR and CDR2 is FQNEAQ (reference sequence). The CDR3 DNA reads as TGTGCCAGCAGCCCCCACGGGGCTAGCGGGAGGGCCCTGGGGAATGAGCAGTTCTTC. Translation: CASSPHGASGRALGNEQFF.

This clonotype came up a few times. The chain recombines TRBV19 with TRBJ1-4; D perhaps matches TRBD1 (6 bases). This CDR3 has 15 amino acids. CDR1 LNHDA and CDR2 SQIVND come from the germline V gene (reference sequence). V dropped 6 bases and J dropped 8 bases, with 19 bases sitting between them. The CDR3 reads CASRQWTAVGEKLFF. The DNA of the CDR3 is TGTGCCAGTAGGCAATGGACAGCCGTCGGAGAAAAACTGTTTTTT.

This clonotype was picked up a small number of times. This chain uses TRBV7-9 with TRBJ1-2; D ambiguous. The germline V and J ends were trimmed by 1 base and 14 bases, with 17 bases remaining between them. In germline, CDR1 is SEHNR, CDR2 FQNEAQ (reference sequence). This CDR3 comprises 13 residues. The CDR3 nucleotides are TGTGCCAGCAGCTTAGATGTAGCAGGTCCGGGGACCTTC. Its protein product is CASSLDVAGPGTF.

The chain joins TRBV12-3 or TRBV12-4 to TRBJ1-2; no clear D gene. The length of the CDR3 is 16 residues. Trimming removed 2 bases from V and 1 base from J, with 14 bases in between. The CDR3 here is CASSLTIIGNNYGYTF. The DNA of the CDR3 is TGTGCCAGCAGTTTAACTATCATCGGGAATAACTATGGCTACACCTTC.

This clonotype was seen only a few times. V gene TRBV5-1 combines with J gene TRBJ2-2; 13 bases align to TRBD2. The V and J ends lost 4 bases and 6 bases, in that order; junction bases with no gene match: 6. This CDR3 spans 16 amino acids. From germline, CDR1 is SGHRS and CDR2 YFSETQ. Written as DNA, the CDR3 is TGCGCCAGCAGCATAAACGGACTAGCGGGGGCCGGGGAGCTGTTTTTT. Encoded protein: CASSINGLAGAGELFF.

This clonotype was seen a few times. The V gene is TRBV12-5, the J gene TRBJ2-5, with 10 positions matching TRBD1. Trimming at V came to 0 bases and at J to 7 bases, leaving 20 bases not matched to a gene. The CDR3 spans 20 residues. Per the germline V gene, CDR1 is LGHNT and CDR2 is FRNRAP. CDR3 loop: CASGLVLGQGHRGFMGTQYF. Here the CDR3 DNA reads TGTGCTAGTGGTTTGGTACTGGGACAGGGGCATAGGGGCTTTATGGGGACCCAGTACTTC.

This clonotype was detected ten times or more. The chain employs TRBV7-6 and TRBJ2-1; D ambiguous. The germline V and J ends were trimmed by 6 bases and 9 bases, with 12 bases remaining between them. Germline CDR1 and CDR2: SGHVS and FNYEAQ. This CDR3 region has 12 residues. The CDR3 bases are TGTGCCAGCAGTTCACAGTCGAGTGAGCAGTTCTTC. It encodes CASSSQSSEQFF.

This sequence joins TRBV29-1 and TRBJ2-3; TRBD2 matches 10 bases. J lost 4 bases, V lost 6 bases, and 4 bases had no gene match. This CDR3 comprises 13 residues. Germline CDR1 reads SQVTM; CDR2 reads ANQGSEA. The CDR3 coding sequence is TGCAGCGTCGCTAGCGGGGGCCCAGATACGCAGTATTTT. Protein product: CSVASGGPDTQYF.

Written as DNA, the CDR3 is TGTGCCAGTAGCCCCTTGCCCCTATATGGCTACACCTTC. It specifies CASSPLPLYGYTF. This chain uses TRBV19 with TRBJ1-2; no definite D call. Germline loops: CDR1 LNHDA, CDR2 SQIVND (reference sequence). Trimming stripped 6 bases from V and 5 bases from J, with 13 bases between. The CDR3 is 13 amino acids.

This clonotype has just a few counts. This chain uses TRBV19 with TRBJ1-1; D is perhaps TRBD1 (6 bases). Germline values: CDR1 LNHDA, CDR2 SQIVND (reference sequence). The CDR3 loop spans 15 amino acids. V was pared by 3 bases and J by 0 bases, with 11 bases between. CDR3 sequence reads: CASSITGLMNTEAFF. The CDR3, as DNA: TGTGCCAGTAGTATCACAGGGCTCATGAACACTGAAGCTTTCTTT.

This clonotype was recorded a few times. The CDR3, as DNA: TGTGCCAGCAGTTCCGGACCGGGCTATGGCTACACCTTC. It specifies CASSSGPGYGYTF. J is TRBJ1-2 and V is TRBV27; D gene unclear. The germline V gene has CDR1 MNHEY and CDR2 SMNVEV (reference sequence). This CDR3 contains 13 residues. V dropped 4 bases and J dropped 4 bases, with 10 bases sitting between them.

The J gene is TRBJ1-5, the V gene TRBV5-5; D is unresolved. Germline CDR1 SGHKS, CDR2 YYEKEE (reference sequence). This CDR3 contains 13 residues. V was pared by 0 bases and J by 6 bases, with 7 bases between. The CDR3 is CASSLAEGQPQHF. CDR3 in DNA: TGTGCCAGCAGCTTGGCCGAAGGTCAGCCCCAGCATTTT.

This chain links TRBV7-3 with TRBJ1-1; D is perhaps TRBD1 (5 bases). In germline, CDR1 is SGHTA, CDR2 FQGTGA. The CDR3 extends over 16 amino acids. Trimming took 4 bases from V and 1 from J, leaving 16 bases between them. The CDR3 DNA reads TGTGCCAGCAGCTCGACCGGGGCCGTGAGGAACACTGAAGCTTTCTTT. Its protein product is CASSSTGAVRNTEAFF. The full variable domain, its missing parts supplied by reference TRBV7-3 and TRBJ1-1, is GAGVSQTPSNKVTEKGKYVELRCDPISGHTALYWYRQSLGQGPEFLIYFQGTGAADDSGLPNDRFFAVRPEGSVSTLKIQRTERGDSAVYLCASSSTGAVRNTEAFFGQGTRLTVV.

The chain joins TRBV5-6 to TRBJ1-2; 8 nucleotides match TRBD1. The length of the CDR3 is 13 residues. CDR1 and CDR2 from the germline V gene are SGHDT and YYEEEE. J lost 8 bases, V lost 4 bases, and 7 bases had no gene match. The CDR3 spells CASSIGTGGGYTF. CDR3 nucleotide sequence: TGTGCCAGCAGCATAGGGACAGGTGGAGGCTACACCTTC. The variable domain in full, completed from reference TRBV5-6 and TRBJ1-2, reads DAGVTQSPTHLIKTRGQQVTLRCSPKSGHDTVSWYQQALGQGPQFIFQYYEEEERQRGNFPDRFSGHQFPNYSSELNVNALLLGDSALYLCASSIGTGGGYTFGSGTRLTVV.

The CDR3 loop reads CSARGMFSGRSTEQYF. For the CDR3, the DNA is TGCAGTGCTAGAGGGATGTTTAGCGGGAGGAGCACCGAGCAGTACTTC. The chain recombines TRBV20-1 with TRBJ2-7; 10 bases match TRBD2. This CDR3 is 16 amino acids long. Germline CDR1 and CDR2: DFQATT and SNEGSKA (reference sequence). Trimming cost V 1 base and J 6 bases; bases outside gene matches: 12.

The chain uses TRBV30 and TRBJ2-3, with 8 bases that match TRBD2. Germline values: CDR1 GTSNPN, CDR2 SVGIG (reference sequence). J was trimmed by 3 bases and V by 5 bases; bases with no gene match: 10. The CDR3 consists of 15 residues. The CDR3 bases are TGTGCCTGGGGTGCGGGGGGCCCCAGGACAGATACGCAGTATTTT. It is translated as CAWGAGGPRTDTQYF. Supplemented by reference TRBV30 and TRBJ2-3, the full variable domain reads SQTIHQWPATLVQPVGSPLSLECTVEGTSNPNLYWYRQAAGRGLQLLFYSVGIGQISSEVPQNLSASRPQDRQFILSSKKLLLSDSGFYLCAWGAGGPRTDTQYFGPGTRLTVL.

This clonotype came up a few times. The chain employs TRBV7-9 and TRBJ2-5; D gene ambiguous. CDR1 SEHNR and CDR2 FQNEAQ come from the germline V gene (reference sequence). V was shortened by 4 bases and J by 1 base, with 10 bases between the two germline ends. CDR3 size: 14 residues. The CDR3 DNA reads as TGTGCCAGCAGCTCCACGGGTCTCCAAGAGACCCAGTACTTC. It encodes CASSSTGLQETQYF. The whole variable domain, remainder taken from reference TRBV7-9 and TRBJ2-5, is DTGVSQNPRHKITKRGQNVTFRCDPISEHNRLYWYRQTLGQGPEFLTYFQNEAQLEKSRLLSDRFSAERPKGSFSTLEIQRTEQGDSAMYLCASSSTGLQETQYFGPGTRLLVL.